Listed here are 5 T cell receptor beta chains from one sample, sequenced in a study of cytomegalovirus exposure and HLA in healthy donors. The study ran its PCR with 60 Vbeta and 13 Jbeta primers. Profiling relied on immunoSEQ multiplex PCR, and the TCRdb table lists in-frame clones only, not all of them. The sample records more than 100,000 clones, approximately 87% being singletons. The sample consisted of PBMCs. All receptors come from a woman younger than 45 in good health and CMV-seronegative.

A single count supports this clone. The chain carries TRBV27 and TRBJ1-5; a possible D gene is TRBD1 (6 bases). Trimming stripped 1 base from V and 1 base from J, with 11 bases between. The germline CDR1 and CDR2 sequences are MNHEY and SMNVEV (reference sequence). CDR3 size: 16 residues. CDR3 nucleotide sequence: TGTGCCAGCAGTTTATACGGGGGGCTAAGCAATCAGCCCCAGCATTTT. Translated, it gives CASSLYGGLSNQPQHF.

The V gene is TRBV28, the J gene TRBJ1-5; 7 bases line up with TRBD1. J was trimmed by 0 bases and V by 2 bases; bases with no gene match: 4. This CDR3 contains 16 residues. CDR1 MDHEN and CDR2 SYDVKM come from the germline V gene. CDR3: CASSLLTGYSNQPQHF. Written as DNA, the CDR3 is TGTGCCAGCAGTTTACTGACAGGGTATAGCAATCAGCCCCAGCATTTT.

The rearrangement links TRBV5-1 to TRBJ2-7, with a tentative D call TRBD1 (5 bases). Germline assignment: CDR1 SGHRS and CDR2 YFSETQ. Trimming stripped 2 bases from V and 0 bases from J, with 12 bases between. This CDR3 contains 15 residues. The CDR3 sequence: CASSFIDSYSYEQYF. For the CDR3, the DNA is TGCGCCAGCAGCTTTATAGACAGTTACTCCTACGAGCAGTACTTC.

This chain joins TRBV19 and TRBJ1-1; 7 nucleotides match TRBD1. This CDR3 has 15 amino acids. Germline loops: CDR1 LNHDA, CDR2 SQIVND (reference sequence). V shed 6 bases, J shed 0 bases, and the junction held 7 bases outside the gene matches. CDR3 region: CASREQGSLNTEAFF. The CDR3 nucleotides read TGTGCCAGTAGAGAACAGGGGAGCTTGAACACTGAAGCTTTCTTT.

The chain joins TRBV5-1 to TRBJ1-4, with D perhaps TRBD1 (6 bases). Germline V gene sequence: CDR1 SGHRS, CDR2 YFSETQ. V was shortened by 2 bases and J by 3 bases, with 11 bases between the two germline ends. CDR3 length: 15 amino acids. CDR3 bases: TGCGCCAGCAGCTTACAGGGAGCAGCTAATGAAAAACTGTTTTTT. Translated: CASSLQGAANEKLFF.